This T cell receptor (beta chain) was sequenced for a study of CD8+CD57+ T cells in acquired aplastic anemia. Researchers used genomic DNA as the template to profile TCR beta VDJ and CDR3. One entry per CDR3 protein results from TCRdb running MiXCR on the reads. This sample has approximately 180,000 distinct CDR3 sequences, with roughly three fifths found just once. CD8+CD57+ cell expansion had been shown by flow cytometry in patients chosen for sequencing. On this clonotype itself: One end of the junction varies from germline; a read error may be responsible.

There are 13 residues in the CDR3. The germline V gene has CDR1 MDHEN and CDR2 SYDVKM. Sequenced sample: sorted CD4+, CD8+, or CD8+CD57+ T cells (not recorded which) from PBMCs. The chain combines TRBV28 with TRBJ2-6; D is perhaps TRBD1 or TRBD2 (5 bases each). This sequence originates from a human donor with aplastic anemia. The DNA for the CDR3 is TGTGCCAGCAGCCCCTTCGGGGCTAACGTCCTGACTTTC. Encoded protein: CASSPFGANVLTF.